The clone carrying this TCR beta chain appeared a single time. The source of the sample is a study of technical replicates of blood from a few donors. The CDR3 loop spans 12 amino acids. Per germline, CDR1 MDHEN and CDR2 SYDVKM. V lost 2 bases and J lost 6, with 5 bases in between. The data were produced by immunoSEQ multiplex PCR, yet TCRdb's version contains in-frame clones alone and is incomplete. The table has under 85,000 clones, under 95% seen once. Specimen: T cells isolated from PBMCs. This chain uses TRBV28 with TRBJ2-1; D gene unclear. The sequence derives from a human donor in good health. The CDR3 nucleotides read TGTGCCAGCAGTTTACTAGGCAATGAGCAGTTCTTC. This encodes CASSLLGNEQFF.